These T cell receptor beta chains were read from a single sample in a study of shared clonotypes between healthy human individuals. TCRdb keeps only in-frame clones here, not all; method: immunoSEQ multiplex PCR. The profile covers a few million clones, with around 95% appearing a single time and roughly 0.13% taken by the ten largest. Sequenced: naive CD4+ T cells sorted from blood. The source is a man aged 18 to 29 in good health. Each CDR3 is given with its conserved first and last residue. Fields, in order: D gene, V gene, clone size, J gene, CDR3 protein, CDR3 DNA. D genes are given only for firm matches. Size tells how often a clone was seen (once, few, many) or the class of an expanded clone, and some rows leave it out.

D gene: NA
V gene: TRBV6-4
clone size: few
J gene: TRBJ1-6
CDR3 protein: CASSDLSVRGTASSYNSPLHF
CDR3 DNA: TGTGCCAGCAGTGACTTGTCGGTTCGGGGGACGGCGAGCTCCTATAATTCACCCCTCCACTTT

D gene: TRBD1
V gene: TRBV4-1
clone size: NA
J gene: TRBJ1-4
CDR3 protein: CASSSHRDSLNEKLFF
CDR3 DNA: TGCGCCAGCAGCTCCCATCGGGACAGCCTAAATGAAAAACTGTTTTTT

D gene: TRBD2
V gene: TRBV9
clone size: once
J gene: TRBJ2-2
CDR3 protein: CASSSQRGGNTGELFF
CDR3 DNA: TGTGCCAGCAGCTCACAGCGGGGGGGAAACACCGGGGAGCTGTTTTTT

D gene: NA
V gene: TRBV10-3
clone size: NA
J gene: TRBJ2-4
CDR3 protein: CAISESRSQYF
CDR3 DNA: TGTGCCATCAGTGAGTCACGGAGTCAGTACTTC

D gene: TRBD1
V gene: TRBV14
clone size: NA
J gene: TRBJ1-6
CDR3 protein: CASSQVTGGSNSPLHF
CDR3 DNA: TGTGCCAGCAGCCAAGTGACAGGGGGATCGAATTCACCCCTCCACTTT

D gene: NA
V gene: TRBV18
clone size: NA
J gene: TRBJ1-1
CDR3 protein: CASSLGGEAFF
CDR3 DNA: TGTGCCAGCTCACTTGGCGGTGAAGCTTTCTTT

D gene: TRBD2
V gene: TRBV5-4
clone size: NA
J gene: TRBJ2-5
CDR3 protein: CASSRGLLETQYF
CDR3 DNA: TGTGCCAGCAGCCGGGGACTACTAGAGACCCAGTACTTC

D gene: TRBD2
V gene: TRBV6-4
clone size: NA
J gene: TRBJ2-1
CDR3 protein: CASSRLAGNYNEQFF
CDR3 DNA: TGTGCCAGCAGTCGACTAGCGGGGAACTACAATGAGCAGTTCTTC

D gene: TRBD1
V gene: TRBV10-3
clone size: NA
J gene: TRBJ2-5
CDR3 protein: CAIRGTGTTQYF
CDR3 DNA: TGTGCCATCAGGGGGACAGGGACGACCCAGTACTTC

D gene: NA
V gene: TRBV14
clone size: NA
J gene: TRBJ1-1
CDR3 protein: CASSQDRPTNMNTEAFF
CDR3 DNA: TGTGCCAGCAGCCAAGATCGGCCTACAAATATGAACACTGAAGCTTTCTTT

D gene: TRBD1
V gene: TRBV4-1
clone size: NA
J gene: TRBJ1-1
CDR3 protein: CASSQVDRDGSEAFF
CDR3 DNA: TGCGCCAGCAGCCAGGTTGACAGGGACGGTTCTGAAGCTTTCTTT

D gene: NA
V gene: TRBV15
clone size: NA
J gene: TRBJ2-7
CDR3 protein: CATSRDLSEAYF
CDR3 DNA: TGTGCCACCAGCAGAGATCTGTCGGAGGCTTACTTC

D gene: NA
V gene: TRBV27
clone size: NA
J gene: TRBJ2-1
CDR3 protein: CASSPSQRSPPYNEQFF
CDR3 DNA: TGTGCCAGCAGTCCCTCCCAGCGGAGCCCTCCCTACAATGAGCAGTTCTTC

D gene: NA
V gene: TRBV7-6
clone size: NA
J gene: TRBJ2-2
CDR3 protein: CASSLMEGSGELFF
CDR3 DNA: TGTGCCAGCAGCTTAATGGAGGGTAGCGGGGAGCTGTTTTTT

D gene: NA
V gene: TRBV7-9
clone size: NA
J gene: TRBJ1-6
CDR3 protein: CASSKDGVNSPLHF
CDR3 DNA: TGTGCCAGCAGCAAGGACGGAGTTAATTCACCCCTCCACTTT

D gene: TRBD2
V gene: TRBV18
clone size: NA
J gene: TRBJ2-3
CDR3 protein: CASSPLAGGGTDTQYF
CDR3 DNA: TGTGCCAGCTCACCTCTAGCGGGAGGTGGTACAGATACGCAGTATTTT

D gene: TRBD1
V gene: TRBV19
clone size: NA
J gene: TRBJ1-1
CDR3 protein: CASTGPGTEAFF
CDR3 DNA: TGTGCCTCGACAGGGCCGGGCACTGAAGCTTTCTTT

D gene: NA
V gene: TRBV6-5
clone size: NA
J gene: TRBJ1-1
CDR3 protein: CASSSGRLNTEAFF
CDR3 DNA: TGTGCCAGCAGTTCGGGACGGTTGAACACTGAAGCTTTCTTT

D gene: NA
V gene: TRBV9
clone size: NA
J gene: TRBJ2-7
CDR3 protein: CASSPRLSSYEQYF
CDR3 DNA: TGTGCCAGCAGCCCCCGCCTGAGCTCCTACGAGCAGTACTTC

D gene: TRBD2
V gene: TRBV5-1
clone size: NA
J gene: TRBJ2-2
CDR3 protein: CASKSGGDTGELFF
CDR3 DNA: TGCGCCAGCAAATCGGGAGGGGACACCGGGGAGCTGTTTTTT

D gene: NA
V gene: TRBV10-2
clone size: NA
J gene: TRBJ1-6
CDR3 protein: CASSDLGSLGNPPLHF
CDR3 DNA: TGCGCCAGCAGTGACCTGGGGTCCCTAGGCAATCCACCCCTCCACTTT

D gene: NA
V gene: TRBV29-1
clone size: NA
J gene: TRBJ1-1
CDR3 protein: CSVQQAEAFF
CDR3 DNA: TGCAGCGTCCAACAAGCTGAAGCTTTCTTT

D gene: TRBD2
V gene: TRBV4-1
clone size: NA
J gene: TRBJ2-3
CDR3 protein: CASSQGGLGRIAGGGDTQYF
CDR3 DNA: TGCGCCAGCAGCCAAGGAGGATTAGGAAGAATAGCGGGGGGTGGGGATACGCAGTATTTT

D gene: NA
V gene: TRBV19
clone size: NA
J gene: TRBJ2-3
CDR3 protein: CASSFSQGRTDTQYF
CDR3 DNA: TGTGCCAGTAGCTTTTCGCAGGGACGCACAGATACGCAGTATTTT

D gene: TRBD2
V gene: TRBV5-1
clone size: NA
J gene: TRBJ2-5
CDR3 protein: CASSRGEQETQYF
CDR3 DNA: TGCGCCAGCAGCCGGGGGGAGCAAGAGACCCAGTACTTC

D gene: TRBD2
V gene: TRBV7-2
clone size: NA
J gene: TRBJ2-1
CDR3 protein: CASSPQLAGGFAGEQFF
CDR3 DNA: TGTGCCAGCAGCCCCCAACTAGCGGGAGGTTTCGCGGGTGAGCAGTTCTTC

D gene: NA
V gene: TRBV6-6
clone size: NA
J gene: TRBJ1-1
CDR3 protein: CASSLQAYSKLFF
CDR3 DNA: TGTGCCAGCAGTTTACAGGCATACTCGAAGCTTTTCTTT

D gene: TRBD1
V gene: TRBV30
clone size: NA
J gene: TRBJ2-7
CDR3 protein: CAWGQVGYEQYF
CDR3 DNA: TGTGCCTGGGGACAGGTTGGGTACGAGCAGTACTTC

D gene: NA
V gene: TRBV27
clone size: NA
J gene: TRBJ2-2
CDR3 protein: CASSDRDPWIGELFF
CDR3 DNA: TGTGCCAGCAGTGACCGGGACCCCTGGATCGGGGAGCTGTTTTTT

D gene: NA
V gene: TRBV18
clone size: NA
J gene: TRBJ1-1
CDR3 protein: CASSPGTASLEAFF
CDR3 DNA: TGTGCCAGCTCACCTGGGACCGCGTCTCTTGAAGCTTTCTTT

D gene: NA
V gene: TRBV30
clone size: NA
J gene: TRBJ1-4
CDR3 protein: CAWSVPSSTNEKLFF
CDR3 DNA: TGTGCCTGGAGTGTACCGAGTTCAACTAATGAAAAACTGTTTTTT

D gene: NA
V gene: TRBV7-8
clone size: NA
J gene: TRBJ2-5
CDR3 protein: CASSLDPAGTQYF
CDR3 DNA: TGTGCCAGCAGCTTAGATCCCGCTGGGACCCAGTACTTC

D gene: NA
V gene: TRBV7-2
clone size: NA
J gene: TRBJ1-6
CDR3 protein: CASSPTKVASPLHF
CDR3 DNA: TGTGCCAGCAGCCCAACGAAAGTGGCCTCACCCCTCCACTTT

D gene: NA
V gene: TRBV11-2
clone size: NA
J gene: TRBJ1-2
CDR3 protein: CASSSGEGSYGYTF
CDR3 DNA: TGTGCCAGCAGCTCGGGTGAGGGATCCTATGGCTACACCTTC

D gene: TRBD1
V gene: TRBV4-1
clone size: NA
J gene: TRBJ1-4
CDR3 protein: CASSQRGQGEKLFF
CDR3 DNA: TGCGCCAGCAGCCAGAGGGGACAGGGGGAAAAACTGTTTTTT

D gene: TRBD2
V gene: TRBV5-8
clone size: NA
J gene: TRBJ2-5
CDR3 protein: CASSLRLAATFQETQYF
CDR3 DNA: TGTGCCAGCAGCTTGAGGCTAGCGGCGACCTTCCAAGAGACCCAGTACTTC

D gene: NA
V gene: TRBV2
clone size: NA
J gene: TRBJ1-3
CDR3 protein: CASSGRGSTGNTIYF
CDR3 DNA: TGTGCCAGCAGTGGCCGGGGATCAACTGGAAACACCATATATTTT

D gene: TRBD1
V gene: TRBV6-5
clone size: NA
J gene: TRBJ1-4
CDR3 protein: CASSFKMTGLREKLFF
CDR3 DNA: TGTGCCAGCAGTTTCAAAATGACAGGGCTCAGGGAAAAACTGTTTTTT

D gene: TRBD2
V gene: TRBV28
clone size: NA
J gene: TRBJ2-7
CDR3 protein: CASRSGLYTSYEQYF
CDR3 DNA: TGTGCCAGCAGATCGGGACTATATACCTCCTACGAGCAGTACTTC

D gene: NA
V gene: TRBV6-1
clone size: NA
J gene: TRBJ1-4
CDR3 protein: CASSERGLTNEKLFF
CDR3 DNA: TGTGCCAGCAGTGAAAGGGGGTTAACTAATGAAAAACTGTTTTTT

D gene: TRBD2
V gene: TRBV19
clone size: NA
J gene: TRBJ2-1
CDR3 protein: CASRTPGTSGGNEQFF
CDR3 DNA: TGTGCCAGTAGGACCCCCGGGACTAGCGGTGGCAATGAGCAGTTCTTC

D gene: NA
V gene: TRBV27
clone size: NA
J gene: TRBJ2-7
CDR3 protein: CASSRGPPYEQYF
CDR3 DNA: TGTGCCAGCAGTCGAGGCCCACCCTACGAGCAGTACTTC

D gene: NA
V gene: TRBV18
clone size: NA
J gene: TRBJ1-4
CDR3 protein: CASSPLSQSVPEKLFF
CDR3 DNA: TGTGCCAGCTCACCATTGAGCCAATCTGTCCCTGAAAAACTGTTTTTT

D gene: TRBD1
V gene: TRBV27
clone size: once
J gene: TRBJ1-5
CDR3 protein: CASSPSDRGRNQPQHF
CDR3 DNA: TGTGCCAGCAGTCCCTCTGACAGGGGTCGCAATCAGCCCCAGCATTTT

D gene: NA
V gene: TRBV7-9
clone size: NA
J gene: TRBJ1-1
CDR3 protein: CASSFNRALRTEAFF
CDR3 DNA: TGTGCCAGCAGCTTCAACAGGGCTCTGAGGACTGAAGCTTTCTTT

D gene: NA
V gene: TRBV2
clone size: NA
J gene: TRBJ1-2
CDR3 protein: CASSEEGVSYGYTF
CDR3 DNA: TGTGCCAGCAGTGAGGAGGGGGTTTCCTATGGCTACACCTTC

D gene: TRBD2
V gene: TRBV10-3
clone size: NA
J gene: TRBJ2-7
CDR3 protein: CAISPGLAGAYEQYF
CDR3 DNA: TGTGCCATCAGTCCCGGACTAGCGGGAGCCTACGAGCAGTACTTC

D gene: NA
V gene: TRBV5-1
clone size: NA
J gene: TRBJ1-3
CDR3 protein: CASSLDRDSGNTIYF
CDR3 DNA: TGCGCCAGCAGCTTGGACAGGGACTCTGGAAACACCATATATTTT

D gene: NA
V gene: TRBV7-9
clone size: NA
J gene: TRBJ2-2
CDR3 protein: CASSRVGDTGELFF
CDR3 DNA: TGTGCCAGCAGCCGGGTGGGGGACACCGGGGAGCTGTTTTTT